These 29 T cell receptor beta chains originate from one sample sequenced in a study of molecular identifiers for immune sequencing clone quantification. TCRdb passed the PCR reads through MiXCR, listing each CDR3 protein once. The table has over 550,000 distinct CDR3 sequences, roughly 27% seen once. The sequenced sample was naive CD8+ T cells from blood, with Jurkat cell RNA spiked in. The subset: FACS-sorted CD8+CD4-CCR7+CD45RA+ naive T cells. These receptors came from a human donor in good health. Some libraries in this study had Jurkat cell RNA spiked in.

Details on this clonotype: This may arise from a read error, as a much more abundant clone is one base away. This chain joins TRBV13 and TRBJ2-5, with D unclear. The CDR3 is made up of 11 amino acids. Germline V gene data show CDR1 as PRHDT and CDR2 as FYEKMQ (reference sequence). The CDR3 coding sequence is TGTGCCAGCGGCTTGAGTGAGACCCAGTACTTC. This sequence encodes CASGLSETQYF.

This clonotype was seen ten or more times. This chain connects TRBV7-9 to TRBJ2-3; D not resolved. CDR3 length equals 15 residues. Germline V lookup: CDR1 SEHNR, CDR2 FQNEAQ (reference sequence). Trimming pared 2 bases from V and 2 bases from J, leaving 11 bases between. CDR3 nucleotides: TGTGCCAGCAGCTTAAATTCTCAGCCCACAGATACGCAGTATTTT. Translation: CASSLNSQPTDTQYF. The variable domain in full, completed from reference TRBV7-9 and TRBJ2-3, reads DTGVSQNPRHKITKRGQNVTFRCDPISEHNRLYWYRQTLGQGPEFLTYFQNEAQLEKSRLLSDRFSAERPKGSFSTLEIQRTEQGDSAMYLCASSLNSQPTDTQYFGPGTRLTVL.

With regard to this clonotype: This may be a read error, as it is one base from a much larger clone. The rearrangement joins TRBV5-6 to TRBJ1-1; D unresolved. This CDR3 has 14 residues. CDR1 and CDR2 from the germline V gene are SGHDT and YYEEEE. The CDR3 DNA follows: TGTGCCAGCAGCTTGGGGTACACGAACACTGAAGCTTCCTTT. Residues: CASSLGYTNTEASF.

This clonotype has ten or more counts. This rearrangement joins TRBV6-5 to TRBJ2-1; D might be TRBD2 (5 bases). CDR3 length: 12 amino acids. Deletions cut 6 bases from V and 7 bases from J, with 10 bases between. In germline, CDR1 is MNHEY, CDR2 SVGAGI. The CDR3 spells CASRNGKNEQFF. The CDR3 nucleotides read TGTGCCAGCAGAAACGGGAAGAATGAGCAGTTCTTC.

There are many counts of this clonotype. The J gene is TRBJ2-3, the V gene TRBV4-3; D remains unclear. Germline V gene lookup returns CDR1 LGHNA and CDR2 YSLEER. The length of the CDR3 is 13 residues. Trimming took off 1 base at V and 0 bases at J, with 2 bases between the two ends. The CDR3 coding sequence is TGCGCCAGCAGCCAAGCTAGCACAGATACGCAGTATTTT. It yields the protein CASSQASTDTQYF.

There are a few counts of this clonotype. This rearrangement joins TRBV29-1 to TRBJ2-1, with TRBD2 identical over 8 bases. Trimming at V came to 3 bases and at J to 7 bases, leaving 2 bases not matched to a gene. CDR1 is SQVTM, CDR2 ANQGSEA, per germline. The CDR3 loop spans 12 amino acids. The CDR3 DNA is TGCAGCGTTGATCGGGGGGGGAATGAGCAGTTCTTC. Its translation is CSVDRGGNEQFF.

The chain links TRBV14 to TRBJ2-7, with 7 bases identical to TRBD2. V gave up 5 bases and J gave up 4 bases; unmatched junction bases: 8. Germline values: CDR1 SGHDN, CDR2 FVKESK. This CDR3 region has 14 residues. In nucleotides, the CDR3 is TGTGCCAGCAGCTATTGGGACTACTATTACGAGCAGTACTTC. Amino acid sequence: CASSYWDYYYEQYF.

To note about this clonotype: A clone one base away is much larger, so this may be a read error. The chain carries TRBV4-3 and TRBJ2-7; no clear D gene. CDR1 LGHNA and CDR2 YSLEER come from the germline V gene. V dropped 2 bases and J dropped 1 base, with 12 bases sitting between them. This CDR3 spans 15 amino acids. CDR3 nucleotides: TGCGCCAGCAGCCAAAGATGGGTCAGTTCCTACGAGCAGTACTTC. Translation: CASSQRWVSSYEQYF.

V usage is TRBV4-3 and J usage is TRBJ2-3; D is uncertain. Between the trimmed V and J ends, which lost 0 bases and 2 bases, there was a span of 12 bases. Germline V gives CDR1 LGHNA, CDR2 YSLEER. The CDR3 spans 16 residues. The CDR3 DNA is TGCGCCAGCAGCCAAGATCGAAACGTCCCCACAGATACGCAGTATTTT. This gives the protein CASSQDRNVPTDTQYF.

With respect to this clonotype: This may be a read error, as it is one base from a much larger clone. The CDR3 DNA follows: TGTGCCACCTCGCAGACAGAAGCGTGGCCCACAGATACGCAGTATTTT. Protein: CATSQTEAWPTDTQYF. The chain joins TRBV28 to TRBJ2-3, with D tentatively TRBD1 (5 bases). The CDR3 is 16 amino acids. V was shortened by 10 bases and J by 2 bases, with 22 bases between the two germline ends. Germline CDR1 and CDR2: MDHEN and SYDVKM.

The chain combines TRBV28 with TRBJ2-5, with 10 bases matching TRBD1. Trimming at V came to 3 bases and at J to 3 bases, leaving 4 bases not matched to a gene. The V gene's germline CDR1 is MDHEN and CDR2 SYDVKM. The CDR3 contains 15 residues. The CDR3 sequence is CASSLRDRGKETQYF. In DNA, the CDR3 is TGTGCCAGCAGTTTGCGGGACAGGGGTAAAGAGACCCAGTACTTC.

This clonotype turned up a few times. The chain combines TRBV11-2 with TRBJ2-2, with D perhaps TRBD1 or TRBD2 (6 bases each). The V and J ends lost 5 bases and 4 bases respectively, with 14 bases between them. This CDR3 is 15 amino acids long. CDR1 SGHAT and CDR2 FQNNGV come from the germline V gene. In DNA form, the CDR3 reads TGTGCCAGCAGCAGGGGGGCCGTGAGCACCGGGGAGCTGTTTTTT. The encoded protein is CASSRGAVSTGELFF.

The chain is built from TRBV4-1 and TRBJ1-6; D gene uncertain. Germline lookup yields CDR1 MGHRA and CDR2 YSYEKL. The V end was cut by 0 bases, the J end by 7 bases, with 7 bases between. The CDR3 spans 14 residues. The CDR3 spells CASSQDFGNSPLHF. CDR3 coding DNA: TGCGCCAGCAGCCAAGATTTTGGGAATTCACCCCTCCACTTT.

This clonotype was seen repeatedly, ten times or more. The V gene is TRBV7-9, the J gene TRBJ1-1; unclear D gene. Germline CDR1 is SEHNR and CDR2 is FQNEAQ (reference sequence). The V and J ends lost 1 base and 5 bases respectively, with 11 bases between them. The CDR3 is 14 residues long. CDR3 DNA: TGTGCCAGCAGCTTAGTCGGGCAGCTTACTGAAGCTTTCTTT. As protein: CASSLVGQLTEAFF. The variable domain in full, completed from reference TRBV7-9 and TRBJ1-1, reads DTGVSQNPRHKITKRGQNVTFRCDPISEHNRLYWYRQTLGQGPEFLTYFQNEAQLEKSRLLSDRFSAERPKGSFSTLEIQRTEQGDSAMYLCASSLVGQLTEAFFGQGTRLTVV.

In regard to this clonotype: In this CDR3 the conserved last residue, phenylalanine or tryptophan, is missing, so a read error is likely. This sequence joins TRBV12-3 or TRBV12-4 and TRBJ2-3; D remains ambiguous. The germline V and J ends were trimmed by 7 bases and 2 bases, with 19 bases remaining between them. This CDR3 region has 16 residues. The CDR3 is CASKTRLNFYTDTQYL. For the CDR3, the DNA is TGTGCCAGCAAGACTCGACTGAATTTTTACACAGATACGCAGTATTTA.

This clonotype was recorded at least ten times. This chain joins TRBV5-1 and TRBJ1-1; TRBD1 is a possible D gene (6 bases). The CDR3 covers 15 residues. CDR1 is SGHRS, CDR2 YFSETQ, per germline. V lost 4 bases, J lost 4 bases, and 17 bases lay in between. The CDR3 DNA sequence: TGCGCCAGCAGCACACGGACCCCGGGGGCCACTGAAGCTTTCTTT. Translated, it gives CASSTRTPGATEAFF.

Remarks on this clonotype: This may arise from a read error, as a much more abundant clone is one base away. The CDR3 reads CASSDTTFSNYGYTF. CDR3 nucleotides: TGTGCCAGCAGTGACACCACCTTTAGTAACTATGGCTACACCTTC. The chain links TRBV6-4 to TRBJ1-2; no reliable D call. The V end lost 2 bases, the J end lost 1 base, and 11 bases lay between the germline ends. The CDR3 contains 15 residues. From germline, CDR1 is MRHNA and CDR2 SNTAGT.

The V call is TRBV5-8, the J call TRBJ2-1; the D is unclear. The CDR3 consists of 15 residues. Germline assignment: CDR1 SGHTS and CDR2 YDEGEE. V was shortened by 3 bases and J by 4 bases, with 14 bases between the two germline ends. The CDR3 DNA reads as TGTGCCAGCAGCTACCCCTCCTACCTTTACAATGAGCAGTTCTTC. Residues: CASSYPSYLYNEQFF.

Comments on this clonotype: Given a much more abundant clone one base away, this may be a read error. V gene TRBV4-3 combines with J gene TRBJ1-1; 9 bases line up with TRBD1. CDR3 length: 15 amino acids. CDR1 is LGHNA and CDR2 is YSLEER in the germline V gene. Here the CDR3 reads CASSLGTGLMAEALF. In DNA, the CDR3 is TGCGCCAGCAGCCTAGGGACAGGGCTGATGGCTGAAGCTCTCTTT.

The sample holds one count of this clonotype. The chain combines TRBV20-1 with TRBJ2-7; 7 bases align to TRBD1. This CDR3 region has 14 residues. Germline CDR1 is DFQATT and CDR2 is SNEGSKA (reference sequence). With V trimmed by 1 base and J by 3 bases, 6 bases remained unmatched. CDR3 sequence: CSARGDRALYEQYF. CDR3 coding DNA: TGCAGTGCTAGAGGAGACAGGGCACTCTACGAGCAGTACTTC.

This clonotype has ten or more counts. The rearrangement joins TRBV4-1 to TRBJ2-5, with D unclear. This CDR3 spans 12 amino acids. The V end was cut by 4 bases, the J end by 5 bases, with 8 bases between. The V gene's germline CDR1 is MGHRA and CDR2 YSYEKL. CDR3 in amino acids: CASSLPDETQYF. The CDR3 DNA reads TGCGCCAGCAGCCTTCCGGACGAGACCCAGTACTTC.

In the case of this clonotype: The junction does not match germline at one end; this may be a read error. The rearrangement uses TRBV5-1 and TRBJ2-1, with D perhaps TRBD1 (6 bases). Germline CDR1 SGHRS, CDR2 YFSETQ. This CDR3 contains 15 residues. CDR3 region: CASSLEGTTYNGQFF. The CDR3 DNA reads TGCGCCAGCAGCTTGGAGGGGACAACGTACAATGGGCAGTTCTTC.

This clonotype was counted many times. This chain links TRBV12-3 or TRBV12-4 with TRBJ2-7; D remains ambiguous. V was shortened by 1 base and J by 3 bases, with 13 bases between the two germline ends. This CDR3 is 15 amino acids long. CDR3: CASSLETWALYEQYF. The DNA for the CDR3 is TGTGCCAGCAGTTTAGAAACCTGGGCCCTCTACGAGCAGTACTTC.

This clonotype appeared a few times. The J gene is TRBJ2-7, the V gene TRBV7-2; D might be TRBD2 (7 bases). Per germline, CDR1 SGHTA and CDR2 FQGNSA. Trimming removed 3 bases at V and 3 bases at J, with 18 bases between. The CDR3 extends over 16 amino acids. The chain's CDR3 is CASSFRGGNNYYEQYF. DNA of the CDR3: TGTGCCAGCAGCTTTAGGGGGGGGAACAATTACTACGAGCAGTACTTC.

The J gene is TRBJ2-5, the V gene TRBV20-1, with 14 bases fitting TRBD2. This CDR3 is 16 amino acids long. J gave up 5 bases and V 5 bases, and 10 bases lay outside the gene matches. CDR1 DFQATT and CDR2 SNEGSKA come from the germline V gene (reference sequence). This CDR3 is CSADRQTSGRAETQYF. CDR3 DNA: TGCAGTGCTGACCGCCAGACTAGCGGGAGGGCGGAGACCCAGTACTTC.

This clonotype came up once. The V and J genes are TRBV4-3 and TRBJ2-7; TRBD1 matches 9 bases. Germline V gives CDR1 LGHNA, CDR2 YSLEER. The CDR3 contains 16 residues. J lost 6 bases, V lost 1 base, and 10 bases had no gene match. The CDR3, as DNA: TGCGCCAGCAGCCAAGGAGGAGGTACAGGGGGCCTCGAGCAGTACTTC. This gives the protein CASSQGGGTGGLEQYF.

Worth noting for this clonotype: Since a much larger clone is just one base distant, this may be a read error. The chain combines TRBV4-3 with TRBJ2-7; no clear D gene. There are 15 residues in the CDR3. Germline V CDR1 and CDR2: LGHNA, YSLEER. The CDR3 nucleotides are TGCGCCAGCAGCCAAGGGTACGGCAACCTCTACGAGCAGTGCTTC. This codes for CASSQGYGNLYEQCF.

Concerning this clonotype: This clone may be a read error of a much larger clone one base away. The V gene is TRBV28, the J gene TRBJ2-7; 8 nucleotides agree with TRBD2. Germline V gene sequence: CDR1 MDHEN, CDR2 SYDVKM. CDR3 length: 14 amino acids. Written as DNA, the CDR3 is TGTGCCAGCAGTCACGGGACTAGTACCTACGAGCAGAACTTC. Its translation: CASSHGTSTYEQNF.

This clonotype was seen just once. With a much larger clone just one base away, this may be a read error. J is TRBJ2-7 and V is TRBV4-1, with D perhaps matching TRBD1 (6 bases). Germline V gene lookup returns CDR1 MGHRA and CDR2 YSYEKL. Trimming pared 4 bases from V and 1 base from J, leaving 14 bases between. The CDR3 has 15 amino acids. This chain's CDR3 is CASSPHLGTSYEQYF. The CDR3 DNA follows: TGCGCCAGCAGCCCACATCTAGGGACATCCTACGAGCAGTACTTC.